The rows below give T cell receptor beta chains drawn from one sample of a study of blood T cells in healthy people across ages. TCRdb ran MiXCR on the 5' RACE reads and lists one entry per CDR3 protein. This table has 650,000 to 1,000,000 distinct CDR3 sequences, roughly 34% appearing once. The sequenced material came from blood. The receptors stem from a man aged 18 to 30 in good health. Both conserved end residues are part of each CDR3. Each record gives: J gene, V gene, clone size, D gene, CDR3 length, CDR3 DNA, CDR3 protein. A D gene is named only where the DNA matches it firmly. The size field is filled for only some rows; it gives once, few, many or a size class.

j_gene: TRBJ2-4
v_gene: TRBV7-2
abundance: many
d_gene: .
len: 14
CDR3nt: TGTGCCAGCAGCTTTGAGCCGGGCAGAAACATTCAGTACTTC
CDR3aa: CASSFEPGRNIQYF

j_gene: TRBJ2-1
v_gene: TRBV30
abundance: .
d_gene: .
len: 10
CDR3nt: TGTGCCTGGGCTGAGAATGAGCAGTTCTTC
CDR3aa: CAWAENEQFF

j_gene: TRBJ2-6
v_gene: TRBV12-3/TRBV12-4
abundance: few
d_gene: TRBD1
len: 18
CDR3nt: TGTGCCAGCAGTACCGGACAGGGTTCTGCCTCTGGGGCCAACGTCCTGACTTTC
CDR3aa: CASSTGQGSASGANVLTF

j_gene: TRBJ1-1
v_gene: TRBV5-6
abundance: .
d_gene: .
len: 14
CDR3nt: TGTGCCAGCACCCGAGGGTCTGTGAACACTGAAGCTTTCTTT
CDR3aa: CASTRGSVNTEAFF

j_gene: TRBJ2-2
v_gene: TRBV4-1
abundance: .
d_gene: .
len: 16
CDR3nt: TGCGCCAGCAGCCAAGCAGGGAGCCGGAACACCGGGGAGCTGTTTTTT
CDR3aa: CASSQAGSRNTGELFF

j_gene: TRBJ2-7
v_gene: TRBV12-3/TRBV12-4
abundance: many
d_gene: TRBD2
len: 16
CDR3nt: TGTGCCAGCAGTTTAGTGCAAGCGGGGGAACCCTACGAGCAGTACTTC
CDR3aa: CASSLVQAGEPYEQYF

j_gene: TRBJ2-7
v_gene: TRBV29-1
abundance: .
d_gene: TRBD2
len: 14
CDR3nt: TGCAGCGTTGGGACTAGCGGGAGCTCCTACGAGCAGTACTTC
CDR3aa: CSVGTSGSSYEQYF

j_gene: TRBJ2-7
v_gene: TRBV20-1
abundance: .
d_gene: TRBD2
len: 15
CDR3nt: TGCAGTGCTAGAGAACTAGCGGGGAAATCCCAGGGGCAGTACTTC
CDR3aa: CSARELAGKSQGQYF

j_gene: TRBJ2-6
v_gene: TRBV6-5
abundance: many
d_gene: .
len: 15
CDR3nt: TGTGCCAGCAGAGAGCAGCCATCTGGGGCCAACGTCCTGACTTTC
CDR3aa: CASREQPSGANVLTF

j_gene: TRBJ2-5
v_gene: TRBV20-1
abundance: .
d_gene: .
len: 13
CDR3nt: TGCAGTGCTAGGGCCCTCCGGCAAGAGACCCAGTACTTC
CDR3aa: CSARALRQETQYF

j_gene: TRBJ2-5
v_gene: TRBV6-4
abundance: .
d_gene: .
len: 15
CDR3nt: TGTGCCAGCAGTGACGGTGGGCAAATGGAAGAGACCCAGTACTTC
CDR3aa: CASSDGGQMEETQYF